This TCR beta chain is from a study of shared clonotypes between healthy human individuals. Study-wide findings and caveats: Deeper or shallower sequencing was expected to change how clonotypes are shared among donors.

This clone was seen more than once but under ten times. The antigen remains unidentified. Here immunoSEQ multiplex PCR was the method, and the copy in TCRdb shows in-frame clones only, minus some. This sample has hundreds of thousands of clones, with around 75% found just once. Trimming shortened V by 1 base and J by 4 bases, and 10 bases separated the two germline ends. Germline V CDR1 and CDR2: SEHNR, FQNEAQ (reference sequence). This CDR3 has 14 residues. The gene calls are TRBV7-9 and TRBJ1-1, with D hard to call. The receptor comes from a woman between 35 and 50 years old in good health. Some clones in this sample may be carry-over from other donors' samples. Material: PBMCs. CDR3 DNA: TGTGCCAGCAGCTTAGGATCAGGAACCACTGAAGCTTTCTTT. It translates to CASSLGSGTTEAFF.